Listed below are T cell receptor beta chains from one sample, sequenced in a study of cytomegalovirus exposure and HLA in healthy donors. Profiling relied on immunoSEQ multiplex PCR, and the TCRdb table lists in-frame clones only, not all of them. The sample consists of 45,000 to 55,000 clones, around 81% of them appearing once. The source material was PBMCs. The origin of the receptors is a man under 40 in good health and CMV-seropositive. CDR3s include the opening cysteine and the closing phenylalanine or tryptophan. D genes are given only for firm matches. Part of the rows lack a size; the others show once, few, many or a class for expanded clones.

clone_size | d_call | j_call | v_call | cdr3_length | cdr3_nt | cdr3_aa
NA | TRBD1 | TRBJ1-3 | TRBV7-6 | 19 | TGTGCCAGCAGCTTTATATTTCCACAGGGGCCAGCGTCTGGAAACACCATATATTTT | CASSFIFPQGPASGNTIYF
once | NA | TRBJ1-1 | TRBV6-5 | 14 | TGTGCCAGCCGGTACGGGAGCCTTAACACTGAAGCTTTCTTT | CASRYGSLNTEAFF
NA | NA | TRBJ1-2 | TRBV5-1 | 16 | TGCGCCAGCAGCTTGGTAGAGGATTCCCTATCGTATGGCTACACCTTC | CASSLVEDSLSYGYTF
once | NA | TRBJ2-7 | TRBV6-5 | 14 | TGTGCCAGCAGTTACGCACAGAGTACCTACGAGCAGTACTTC | CASSYAQSTYEQYF
NA | NA | TRBJ2-5 | TRBV7-9 | 15 | TGTGCCAGCAGCTTAGCCTCTCAGGGGCGAGAGACCCAGTACTTC | CASSLASQGRETQYF
NA | TRBD2 | TRBJ2-1 | TRBV19 | 15 | TGTGCCAGTACCGATAGCGGGGGCTCCTACAATGAGCAGTTCTTC | CASTDSGGSYNEQFF
NA | NA | TRBJ1-1 | TRBV4-1 | 13 | TGCGCCAGCAGCCTGCCAGGGGCCACTGAAGCTTTCTTT | CASSLPGATEAFF
NA | NA | TRBJ2-3 | TRBV5-8 | 14 | TGTGCCAGCAAAGAAAGTAGTTTGACAGATACGCAGTATTTT | CASKESSLTDTQYF
NA | NA | TRBJ2-1 | TRBV7-9 | 16 | TGTGCCAGCAGCTTCGGGTGGAGCGACTCCTACAATGAGCAGTTCTTC | CASSFGWSDSYNEQFF
NA | TRBD1 | TRBJ1-2 | TRBV7-9 | 15 | TGTGCCAGCAGCTTGGGGACAGGGGGGGACTATGGCTACACCTTC | CASSLGTGGDYGYTF
NA | TRBD1 | TRBJ1-2 | TRBV29-1 | 16 | TGCAGCGTTGCGGGCGGACAGGGGGCTGGTGACTATGGCTACACCTTC | CSVAGGQGAGDYGYTF
NA | TRBD1 | TRBJ1-4 | TRBV11-2 | 15 | TGTGCCAGCAGCTTATACAGGGGGCTTAATGAAAAACTGTTTTTT | CASSLYRGLNEKLFF
NA | NA | TRBJ2-2 | TRBV9 | 16 | TGTGCCAGCAGCGTATCGATAGGAGAGAACACCGGGGAGCTGTTTTTT | CASSVSIGENTGELFF
once | TRBD2 | TRBJ2-7 | TRBV9 | 14 | TGTGCCAGCAGCCCAGTGAGCGGGGGAAAGGAGCAGTACTTC | CASSPVSGGKEQYF
NA | NA | TRBJ1-6 | TRBV28 | 16 | TGTGCCAGCAGTTTGGTCGGGAGCTCCTATAATTCACCCCTCCACTTT | CASSLVGSSYNSPLHF
NA | NA | TRBJ1-4 | TRBV5-1 | 12 | TGCGCCAGCAGCGGGGAGACTGAAAAACTGTTTTTT | CASSGETEKLFF
NA | TRBD1 | TRBJ2-7 | TRBV18 | 17 | TGTGCCAGCTCACCACTCCCTCCCACGGGACAGAAATACGAGCAGTACTTC | CASSPLPPTGQKYEQYF
NA | TRBD1 | TRBJ2-7 | TRBV7-9 | 14 | TGTGCCAGCAGCGGGACAGGGTGGACCGGCGAGCAGTACTTC | CASSGTGWTGEQYF
NA | TRBD1 | TRBJ1-2 | TRBV18 | 17 | TGTGCCAGCTCAACCTACACCGGGACAGGGGATAATGGTGGCTACACCTTC | CASSTYTGTGDNGGYTF
NA | TRBD1 | TRBJ1-6 | TRBV6-5 | 15 | TGTGCCAGCAGCCTCGCCGGGACAGGGTGGCCACCCCTCCACTTT | CASSLAGTGWPPLHF
NA | TRBD1 | TRBJ2-1 | TRBV7-9 | 16 | TGTGCCAGCAGCCAATCCTCCGGGACAGGGTTAAATGAGCAGTTCTTC | CASSQSSGTGLNEQFF
NA | NA | TRBJ1-4 | TRBV5-1 | 14 | TGCGCCAGCAGCTTGGGGGCCGTTAATGAAAAACTGTTTTTT | CASSLGAVNEKLFF
once | TRBD1 | TRBJ1-2 | TRBV10-3 | 11 | TGTGCCATTGGGGACAGGGCTGGCTACACCTTC | CAIGDRAGYTF
once | NA | TRBJ2-2 | TRBV15 | 15 | TGTGCCACCAGCAGAGCCGGGGGGCTTCCGGGGGAGCTGTTTTTT | CATSRAGGLPGELFF
NA | NA | TRBJ2-3 | TRBV6-1 | 14 | TGTGCCAGCAGTGAAAAGGGAGGCACAGATACGCAGTATTTT | CASSEKGGTDTQYF
NA | NA | TRBJ1-3 | TRBV11-2 | 14 | TGTGCCAGCAGCCCGCTAGGCTCTGGAAACACCATATATTTT | CASSPLGSGNTIYF
NA | NA | TRBJ2-2 | TRBV5-1 | 16 | TGCGCCAGCAGCTTGGACGCTCTAACAGGTGGCGGGGAGCTGTTTTTT | CASSLDALTGGGELFF
NA | NA | TRBJ2-7 | TRBV6-6 | 13 | TGTGCCAGCAGTTACTCGGGCAGCTACGAGCAGTACTTC | CASSYSGSYEQYF
NA | NA | TRBJ1-5 | TRBV9 | 19 | TGTGCCAGCAGCGGGTGGGGCAGGGGCTCCCTTGGGCGCAATCAGCCCCAGCATTTT | CASSGWGRGSLGRNQPQHF
NA | NA | TRBJ1-1 | TRBV2 | 14 | TGTGCCAGCACTCCAGCGTATGCGGGGACTGAAGCTTTCTTT | CASTPAYAGTEAFF